These 18 T cell receptor beta chains were sequenced from one sample in a study of blood T cell repertoires in COVID-19. Only in-frame clones appear in the TCRdb table, and some are missing; sequencing was by immunoSEQ multiplex PCR. The sample consists of about 160,000 clones, approximately 81% of them appearing once. The material sequenced was peripheral blood. These receptors were taken from a man aged 40-49 years with acute or convalescent COVID-19.

This clone was seen a few times. The rearrangement joins TRBV15 to TRBJ2-2, with D possibly TRBD1 on 6 matching bases. The CDR3 is made up of 15 amino acids. Germline CDR1 and CDR2: LNHNV and YYDKDF (reference sequence). V was pared by 3 bases and J by 11 bases, with 19 bases between. CDR3 loop: CATSRGQQGVGELFF. Here the CDR3 DNA reads TGTGCCACCAGCAGGGGACAACAGGGAGTAGGAGAGCTGTTTTTT.

The rearrangement links TRBV14 to TRBJ1-4, with 9 bases that match TRBD1. The CDR3 runs 15 residues. CDR1 and CDR2 from the germline V gene are SGHDN and FVKESK. The V gene end was trimmed by 4 bases and the J gene end by 3 bases; junction bases not matched to a gene: 3. The CDR3 region is CASSPGTGPNEKLFF. The CDR3 DNA reads as TGTGCCAGCAGCCCGGGGACAGGGCCTAATGAAAAACTGTTTTTT.

J is TRBJ1-2 and V is TRBV5-1; D may be TRBD1 (6 bases). The CDR3 length is 16 residues. Germline-derived CDR1 and CDR2 are SGHRS and YFSETQ. Trimming took 1 base from V and 2 from J, leaving 15 bases between them. The CDR3 reads CASSLKLTGLNYGYTF. The CDR3, as DNA: TGCGCCAGCAGCTTGAAACTTACAGGGTTAAACTATGGCTACACCTTC.

This chain connects TRBV19 to TRBJ1-1, with D possibly TRBD1 on 5 matching bases. The CDR3 covers 13 residues. Per germline, CDR1 LNHDA and CDR2 SQIVND (reference sequence). Between the trimmed V and J ends, which lost 7 bases and 5 bases, there was a span of 14 bases. CDR3 residues: CASIIGGGTEAFF. In nucleotides, the CDR3 is TGTGCCAGTATCATTGGGGGGGGAACTGAAGCTTTCTTT. Based on the CDR3 plus reference TRBV19 and TRBJ1-1, the full variable domain is DGGITQSPKYLFRKEGQNVTLSCEQNLNHDAMYWYRQDPGQGLRLIYYSQIVNDFQKGDIAEGYSVSREKKESFPLTVTSAQKNPTAFYLCASIIGGGTEAFFGQGTRLTVV.

This clone was counted a few times. The chain uses TRBV18 and TRBJ1-6, with 7 bases aligning to TRBD1. CDR3 size: 17 residues. V lost 2 bases, J lost 3 bases, and 7 bases stayed unmatched. Germline CDR1 KGHSH, CDR2 LQKENI. The CDR3 region has the DNA TGTGCCAGCTCACCATCCGACAGGGCCTTCTATAATTCACCCCTCCACTTT. Protein: CASSPSDRAFYNSPLHF. The entire variable domain, with the rest obtained from reference TRBV18 and TRBJ1-6, is as follows: NAGVMQNPRHLVRRRGQEARLRCSPMKGHSHVYWYRQLPEEGLKFMVYLQKENIIDESGMPKERFSAEFPKEGPSILRIQQVVRGDSAAYFCASSPSDRAFYNSPLHFGNGTRLTVT.

V gene TRBV19 combines with J gene TRBJ2-7, with TRBD2 as a possible D gene (6 bases). V dropped 3 bases and J dropped 1 base, with 13 bases sitting between them. The CDR3 totals 15 residues. Germline lookup yields CDR1 LNHDA and CDR2 SQIVND (reference sequence). In DNA, the CDR3 is TGTGCCAGTAGTATCTCCGGGGGAGGTTCCTACGAGCAGTACTTC. Residues: CASSISGGGSYEQYF.

V usage is TRBV24-1 and J usage is TRBJ1-5; unclear D gene. The CDR3 length is 17 residues. The ends were cut back, 4 bases at V and 0 bases at J, with 15 bases in the middle. Germline-derived CDR1 and CDR2 are KGHDR and SFDVKD. Written as DNA, the CDR3 is TGTGCCACCAGTGACCCCTTACAGTCCGTTAGCAATCAGCCCCAGCATTTT. Translation: CATSDPLQSVSNQPQHF.

This chain uses TRBV5-1 with TRBJ2-7; 7 bases align to TRBD1. The trim removed 4 bases at V and 6 bases at J, leaving 10 bases unmatched. CDR1 and CDR2 from the germline V gene are SGHRS and YFSETQ. This CDR3 comprises 14 residues. The CDR3 DNA follows: TGCGCCAGCAGCCTGAGACAGGGAGCCGGCGAGCAGTACTTC. It yields the protein CASSLRQGAGEQYF.

CDR3 DNA: TGTGCCAGCAGGGGGACTAGCGGGGGAGCTGAAGAGACCCAGTACTTC. Its translation is CASRGTSGGAEETQYF. V usage is TRBV2 and J usage is TRBJ2-5, with 14 nucleotides matching TRBD2. This CDR3 has 16 residues. With V trimmed by 6 bases and J by 3 bases, 6 bases remained unmatched. Per the germline V gene, CDR1 is SNHLY and CDR2 is FYNNEI.

The J gene is TRBJ2-2, the V gene TRBV6-5; 13 bases line up with TRBD2. The J segment lost 6 bases and the V segment lost 6 bases, leaving 4 bases of the junction unmatched. There are 15 residues in the CDR3. Germline CDR1 and CDR2: MNHEY and SVGAGI. The CDR3 DNA reads TGTGCCAGCAGCACTAGCGGGGGGGCCCCCGGGGAGCTGTTTTTT. This gives the protein CASSTSGGAPGELFF.

The chain has TRBV18 and TRBJ2-7; D gene uncertain. V shed 2 bases and J shed 3 bases, with 8 bases lying between them. CDR3 length: 13 amino acids. The germline V gene encodes CDR1 KGHSH and CDR2 LQKENI. The CDR3 here is CASSPGRLYEQYF. The DNA for the CDR3 is TGTGCCAGCTCACCAGGCAGGCTCTACGAGCAGTACTTC.

The rearrangement uses TRBV7-9 and TRBJ1-1, with TRBD1 matching over 7 bases. The CDR3 contains 14 residues. Per the germline V gene, CDR1 is SEHNR and CDR2 is FQNEAQ (reference sequence). The V gene end was trimmed by 4 bases and the J gene end by 0 bases; junction bases not matched to a gene: 2. CDR3 in DNA: TGTGCCAGCAGCTCGACAGGGTTGAACACTGAAGCTTTCTTT. Its translation is CASSSTGLNTEAFF.

The V call is TRBV9, the J call TRBJ1-6; 7 nucleotides match TRBD1. CDR3 length: 18 residues. The J segment lost 3 bases and the V segment lost 0 bases, leaving 9 bases of the junction unmatched. Germline V gene lookup returns CDR1 SGDLS and CDR2 YYNGEE. The CDR3 bases are TGTGCCAGCAGCGTAGGGAGGGGGCCCAAGATCTATAATTCACCCCTCCACTTT. Protein sequence: CASSVGRGPKIYNSPLHF.

This chain joins TRBV6-5 and TRBJ2-2; 8 bases fit TRBD2. The V gene end was trimmed by 4 bases and the J gene end by 7 bases; junction bases not matched to a gene: 8. The germline V gene encodes CDR1 MNHEY and CDR2 SVGAGI. The CDR3 covers 15 residues. CDR3 region: CASSSPRGGGGELFF. CDR3 coding DNA: TGTGCCAGCAGTTCCCCCCGGGGGGGCGGCGGGGAGCTGTTTTTT.

This chain links TRBV5-1 with TRBJ2-7, with 9 positions matching TRBD1. Germline CDR1 SGHRS, CDR2 YFSETQ. V lost 4 bases and J lost 1; bases outside the gene matches: 9. The CDR3 sequence is 16 residues long. The CDR3 spells CASSPRQGVQSYEQYF. DNA for the CDR3: TGCGCCAGCAGCCCGAGACAGGGGGTACAATCCTACGAGCAGTACTTC. The full variable domain, rest sourced from reference TRBV5-1 and TRBJ2-7, is KAGVTQTPRYLIKTRGQQVTLSCSPISGHRSVSWYQQTPGQGLQFLFEYFSETQRNKGNFPGRFSGRQFSNSRSEMNVSTLELGDSALYLCASSPRQGVQSYEQYFGPGTRLTVT.

The rearrangement links TRBV10-1 to TRBJ2-7, with 8 bases identical to TRBD1. Germline CDR1 reads WNHNN; CDR2 reads SYGVQD (reference sequence). This CDR3 comprises 14 residues. After removal of 9 bases from V and 5 bases from J, the junction contained 12 bases not matched to a gene. In nucleotides, the CDR3 is TGCGCCAGTGATACAGGGGGAATCATCCACGAGCAGTACTTC. Translation: CASDTGGIIHEQYF.

The chain combines TRBV15 with TRBJ1-5, with TRBD1 as a possible D gene (5 bases). With 8 bases removed from V and 4 bases from J, the gap between germline ends came to 15 bases. Germline V gene lookup returns CDR1 LNHNV and CDR2 YYDKDF (reference sequence). The CDR3 runs to 14 residues. This CDR3 is CATAAAGPNQPQHF. The CDR3 DNA sequence: TGTGCCACCGCGGCGGCAGGGCCAAATCAGCCCCAGCATTTT. Full variable domain (outside the CDR3, taken from reference TRBV15 and TRBJ1-5): DAMVIQNPRYQVTQFGKPVTLSCSQTLNHNVMYWYQQKSSQAPKLLFHYYDKDFNNEADTPDNFQSRRPNTSFCFLDIRSPGLGDTAMYLCATAAAGPNQPQHFGDGTRLSIL.

The chain is built from TRBV4-2 and TRBJ2-3, with TRBD2 identical over 7 bases. The CDR3 extends over 16 amino acids. Germline CDR1 reads LGHNA; CDR2 reads YNFKEQ. Germline trimming cut 1 base from V and 6 bases from J; bases unmatched to any gene: 10. CDR3 coding DNA: TGTGCCAGCAGCCAAGGAGCGGGGACGGCCTTGGATACGCAGTATTTT. Residues: CASSQGAGTALDTQYF.